Listed below are T cell receptor beta chains from one sample, sequenced in a study of T cell changes during pregnancy in multiple sclerosis. Sequencing used immunoSEQ multiplex PCR; TCRdb keeps in-frame clones, though not all of them. The sample gives more than 85,000 clones, 94% of which show up once; about 1.7% is in the top ten. This material consisted of peripheral blood, taken after pregnancy. Every receptor here comes from a female donor in good health, enrolled as a control in a pregnancy study. CDR3s include the opening cysteine and the closing phenylalanine or tryptophan.

J gene | V gene | CDR3 protein
TRBJ1-3 | TRBV18 | CASSPPRTHSGNTIYF
TRBJ1-1 | TRBV28 | CAIHSQGRDTEAFF
TRBJ2-1 | TRBV5-1 | CASSPRGSGRSNEQFF
TRBJ2-2 | TRBV5-1 | CASSLVEGSGELFF
TRBJ1-5 | TRBV4-1 | CASSTTPGEYQPQHF
TRBJ2-3 | TRBV11-2 | CASSLPGLSTDTQYF
TRBJ2-2 | TRBV5-1 | CASSSGQTGELFF
TRBJ1-3 | TRBV19 | CASSARTGGNTIYF
TRBJ1-1 | TRBV5-1 | CASSIDTEAFF
TRBJ1-1 | TRBV9 | CASSVAGGTGTEAFF
TRBJ2-2 | TRBV7-9 | CASSLGRWSGSYDTGELFF
TRBJ1-5 | TRBV2 | CASSEQHHNQPQHF
TRBJ2-3 | TRBV11-3 | CASSRSGQSTDTQYF
TRBJ1-1 | TRBV5-6 | CASSPTGDTEAFF
TRBJ2-7 | TRBV18 | CASSPFTGTKIYEQYF
TRBJ2-5 | TRBV5-1 | CASSSLGPNRGETQYF
TRBJ2-5 | TRBV5-1 | CASSRTGGGETQYF
TRBJ2-3 | TRBV4-1 | CASSQTSSESTDTQYF
TRBJ2-7 | TRBV18 | CASSSKGTTEYF
TRBJ1-3 | TRBV6-1 | CASSEGGKGDTIYF
TRBJ2-7 | TRBV27 | CATSFYGEQYF
TRBJ1-3 | TRBV27 | CASSFNRGNTIYF
TRBJ1-2 | TRBV2 | CASSEGGSNYGYTF
TRBJ1-4 | TRBV18 | CASSPPDSF
TRBJ2-3 | TRBV5-4 | CASSRPGHNTDTQYF
TRBJ2-2 | TRBV6-6 | CASRSSNTGELFF
TRBJ1-4 | TRBV2 | CASSEDRGERKLFF
TRBJ1-5 | TRBV19 | CASSFTGSNQPQHF
TRBJ2-7 | TRBV6-5 | CASSYPSIRGEQYF
TRBJ2-7 | TRBV6-1 | CASSESRTVGSYEQYF
TRBJ2-5 | TRBV15 | CASTPGLAGDETQYF
TRBJ2-1 | TRBV28 | CASRPSGYNEQFF
TRBJ1-1 | TRBV18 | CASSAQGSEAFF
TRBJ2-5 | TRBV6-1 | CASSESGTGLIPVQETQYF
TRBJ1-2 | TRBV5-6 | CASSLMGGDLNYGYTF
TRBJ1-3 | TRBV7-9 | CASSWTGTAGNTIYF
TRBJ2-7 | TRBV29-1 | CSVGDRGKYEQYF
TRBJ2-2 | TRBV5-1 | CASSSSSGNTGELFF
TRBJ2-5 | TRBV5-1 | CASSSQETQYF
TRBJ2-1 | TRBV4-1 | CASSQNKGQTGNEQFF
TRBJ2-3 | TRBV27 | CASSLLFIGTPTDTQYF
TRBJ2-1 | TRBV11-1 | CASSLRRPYYNEQFF
TRBJ2-7 | TRBV7-8 | CASSLRSHYEQYF
TRBJ2-3 | TRBV9 | CASSVAVAGGGVANTQYF